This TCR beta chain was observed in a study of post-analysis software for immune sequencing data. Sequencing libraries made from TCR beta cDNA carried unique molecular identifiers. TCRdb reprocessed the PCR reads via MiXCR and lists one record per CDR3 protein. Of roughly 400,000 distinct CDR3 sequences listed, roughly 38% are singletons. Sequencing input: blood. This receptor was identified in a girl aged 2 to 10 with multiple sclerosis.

The CDR3 loop reads CASCKTDTQYF. CDR3 sequence (DNA): TGTGCCAGCTGTAAGACAGATACGCAGTATTTT. The gene calls are TRBV12-3 or TRBV12-4 and TRBJ2-3; D is undetermined. V was trimmed by 8 bases and J by 3 bases, leaving 6 bases between them. There are 11 residues in the CDR3.